Listed below are T cell receptor beta chains from one sample, sequenced in a study of blood T cell repertoires in COVID-19. The protocol was immunoSEQ multiplex PCR, while the TCRdb copy is restricted to in-frame clones and leaves out a portion. The repertoire holds over 200,000 clones, with 75% to 90% as singletons. The specimen sequenced was peripheral blood. All receptors come from a human donor in a cohort sampled during active COVID-19. Both conserved end residues are part of each CDR3. A D gene is named only where the DNA matches it firmly. Expanded clones get a size class; other rows say once, few or many, or leave the size out.

TRBD2 TRBJ2-6 NA 17 TRBV9 TGTGCCAGCAGTTCTAGCGGGAGGGCCTCCGGGGCCAACGTCCTGACTTTC CASSSSGRASGANVLTF
NA TRBJ2-7 few 16 TRBV4-2 TGTGCCAGCAGCCAAGATTTTAGACAAGACCTCTACGAGCAGTACTTC CASSQDFRQDLYEQYF
NA TRBJ2-1 NA 14 TRBV5-5 TGTGCCAGCAGCTTGAGGGGTTTTAGCAATGAGCAGTTCTTC CASSLRGFSNEQFF
TRBD1 TRBJ1-1 NA 14 TRBV28 TGTGCCAGCAGTGGGTGGACAGGGGGGACTGAAGCTTTCTTT CASSGWTGGTEAFF
TRBD1 TRBJ1-4 few 14 TRBV27 TGTGCCAGCAGTTCCCGACAGGGTAATGAAAAACTGTTTTTT CASSSRQGNEKLFF
NA TRBJ1-5 NA 15 TRBV27 TGTGCCAGCAGTTCAGCCCTTAGCGGGAGTCAGCCCCAGCATTTT CASSSALSGSQPQHF
TRBD1 TRBJ2-3 NA 17 TRBV6-4 TGTGCCAGCAGTACCAGTTTGACAGGGGGCTCTAAAGATACGCAGTATTTT CASSTSLTGGSKDTQYF
TRBD1 TRBJ1-1 NA 13 TRBV6-5 TGTGCCAGCAGGGGACAGGGGTACACTGAAGCTTTCTTT CASRGQGYTEAFF
TRBD1 TRBJ2-2 NA 16 TRBV18 TGTGCCAGCTCACCACGGGACAGGCGAAACACCGGGGAGCTGTTTTTT CASSPRDRRNTGELFF
NA TRBJ1-4 once 16 TRBV11-2 TGTGCCAGCAGCTTAGATTTTGCCCGAGTTAATGAAAAACTGTTTTTT CASSLDFARVNEKLFF
NA TRBJ2-6 NA 13 TRBV5-1 TGCGCCAGCAGGAGGTCTGGGGCCAACGTCCTGACTTTC CASRRSGANVLTF
TRBD2 TRBJ2-7 NA 18 TRBV28 TGTGCCAGCAGTCTACCCACCACCTTAACAGCGGGAGTCTACGAGCAGTACTTC CASSLPTTLTAGVYEQYF
TRBD1 TRBJ1-5 NA 16 TRBV2 TGTGCCAGCAGCCCTCTCGTAAGGGGGCTGGGTCAGCCCCAGCATTTT CASSPLVRGLGQPQHF
TRBD2 TRBJ2-5 NA 15 TRBV9 TGTGCCAGCAGCGGACGGACTAGCGGACAAGAGACCCAGTACTTC CASSGRTSGQETQYF
TRBD2 TRBJ2-3 NA 19 TRBV4-2 TGTGCCAGCAGCCACCGTGGGACTAGCGGGAGCCCCGAGACAGATACGCAGTATTTT CASSHRGTSGSPETDTQYF
TRBD1 TRBJ1-1 NA 15 TRBV18 TGTGCCAGCTCACCTCCCGGGACAGCAAAATTGAAAGCTTTCTTT CASSPPGTAKLKAFF
NA TRBJ1-2 NA 15 TRBV19 TGTGCCAGTAGTATAGTAGGACTGATTAACTATGGCTACACCTTC CASSIVGLINYGYTF
TRBD1 TRBJ2-7 NA 16 TRBV2 TGTGCCATCATAAATAGACCCCGGGACAGCACCTACGAGCAGTACTTC CAIINRPRDSTYEQYF
TRBD1 TRBJ1-6 NA 14 TRBV30 TGTGCCTGGACCCCCGGACAGGGGGGTTCACCCCTCCACTTT CAWTPGQGGSPLHF
TRBD1 TRBJ2-6 NA 19 TRBV27 TGTGCCAGCAGTTTAATCGGATTGACAGGGTCGTCTGGGGCCAACGTCCTGACTTTC CASSLIGLTGSSGANVLTF
NA TRBJ1-5 NA 15 TRBV4-2 TGTGCCAGCAGCCAAGGTCAGGCCAGCCATCAGCCCCAGCATTTT CASSQGQASHQPQHF
NA TRBJ2-6 NA 15 TRBV28 TGTGCCAGCAGTTTGCTAGACTCTGGGGCCAACGTCCTGACTTTC CASSLLDSGANVLTF
NA TRBJ1-6 NA 16 TRBV4-1 TGCGCCAGCAGCCAAGACCGGGACATCTATAATTCACCCCTCCACTTT CASSQDRDIYNSPLHF
TRBD2 TRBJ2-7 NA 17 TRBV27 TGTGCCAGCAGTTTCCGCGGGACTAGCGGGAGGGCCGGGGAGCAGTACTTC CASSFRGTSGRAGEQYF
NA TRBJ1-5 NA 16 TRBV27 TGTGCCAGCAGTTTAAGGTCTGGGGGCGGCAATCAGCCCCAGCATTTT CASSLRSGGGNQPQHF
NA TRBJ2-2 NA 12 TRBV12-3/TRBV12-4 TGTGCCAGCAGCCTCGGGGCCGGGGAGCTGTTTTTT CASSLGAGELFF
TRBD1 TRBJ2-7 NA 15 TRBV6-7 TGTGCCAGCAGTCTCCACCGGGACAGGGGCTACGAGCAGTACTTC CASSLHRDRGYEQYF
TRBD1 TRBJ2-7 NA 15 TRBV11-2 TGTGCCAGCAGCTTAGAGACAGGGGCGAACTACGAGCAGTACTTC CASSLETGANYEQYF
TRBD1 TRBJ2-2 NA 15 TRBV18 TGTGCCAGCTCACCAGTGACAGGGGGCACCGGGGAGCTGTTTTTT CASSPVTGGTGELFF
NA TRBJ1-2 NA 12 TRBV13 TGTGCCAGCAGCGACAAGAGATGGGGCTACACCTTC CASSDKRWGYTF
NA TRBJ1-1 few 13 TRBV7-8 TGTGCCAGCAGCTTACGTATGAACACTGAAGCTTTCTTT CASSLRMNTEAFF
TRBD1 TRBJ2-7 few 18 TRBV6-2/TRBV6-3 TGTGCCAGCAGTTACTTAATTGGGACAGGGCTTAACCTCTACGAGCAGTACTTC CASSYLIGTGLNLYEQYF
NA TRBJ1-1 NA 13 TRBV12-3/TRBV12-4 TGTGCCAGCAGTTTCCCGGGGAACACTGAAGCTTTCTTT CASSFPGNTEAFF
TRBD2 TRBJ2-2 few 16 TRBV6-2/TRBV6-3 TGTGCCAGCAGTGTTACCAGCGGGAGGTACACCGGGGAGCTGTTTTTT CASSVTSGRYTGELFF
NA TRBJ1-1 NA 13 TRBV5-4 TGTGCCAGCAGCCTAAACGGCGGAGATGAAGCTTTCTTT CASSLNGGDEAFF
TRBD2 TRBJ2-7 NA 15 TRBV7-2 TGTGCCAGCAGCCAGGGACTAGCGGGAGCATACGAGCAGTACTTC CASSQGLAGAYEQYF
TRBD2 TRBJ2-2 NA 17 TRBV4-1 TGCGCCAGCAGCCCCGGGAGCGGGAGGGCCCTCGCCGGGGAGCTGTTTTTT CASSPGSGRALAGELFF
NA TRBJ1-5 NA 16 TRBV4-3 TGCGCCAGCAGCCAAGAGTACAGTCATAGCAATCAGCCCCAGCATTTT CASSQEYSHSNQPQHF